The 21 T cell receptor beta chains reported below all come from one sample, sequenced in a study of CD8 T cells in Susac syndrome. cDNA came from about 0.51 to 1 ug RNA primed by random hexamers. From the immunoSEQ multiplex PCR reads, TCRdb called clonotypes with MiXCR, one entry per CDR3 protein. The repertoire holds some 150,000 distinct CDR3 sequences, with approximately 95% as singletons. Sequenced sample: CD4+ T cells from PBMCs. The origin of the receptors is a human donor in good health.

The chain's CDR3 is CASRKGLAPYNEQFF. CDR3 coding DNA: TGTGCCAGTAGGAAGGGACTAGCGCCATACAATGAGCAGTTCTTC. The chain combines TRBV19 with TRBJ2-1; 10 bases match TRBD2. J lost 4 bases, V lost 6 bases, and 6 bases had no gene match. Germline CDR1 is LNHDA and CDR2 is SQIVND (reference sequence). The CDR3 totals 15 residues.

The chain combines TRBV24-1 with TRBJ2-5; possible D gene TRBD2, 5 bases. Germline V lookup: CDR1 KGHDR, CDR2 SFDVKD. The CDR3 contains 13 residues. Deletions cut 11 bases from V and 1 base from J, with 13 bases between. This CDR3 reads CAISRGSQETQYF. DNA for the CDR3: TGTGCCATCAGCCGGGGTTCCCAAGAGACCCAGTACTTC.

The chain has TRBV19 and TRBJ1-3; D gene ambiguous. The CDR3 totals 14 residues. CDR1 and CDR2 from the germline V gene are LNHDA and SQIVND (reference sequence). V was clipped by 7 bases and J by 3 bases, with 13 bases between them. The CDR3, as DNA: TGTGCCAGTATGGCCTGGAGAGGTGGAAACACCATATATTTT. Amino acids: CASMAWRGGNTIYF. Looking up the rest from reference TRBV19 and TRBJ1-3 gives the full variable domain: DGGITQSPKYLFRKEGQNVTLSCEQNLNHDAMYWYRQDPGQGLRLIYYSQIVNDFQKGDIAEGYSVSREKKESFPLTVTSAQKNPTAFYLCASMAWRGGNTIYFGEGSWLTVV.

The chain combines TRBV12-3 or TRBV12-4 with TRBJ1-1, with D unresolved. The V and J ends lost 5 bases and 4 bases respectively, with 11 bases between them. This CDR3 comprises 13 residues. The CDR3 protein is CASSPQLVTEAFF. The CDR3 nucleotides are TGTGCCAGCAGTCCTCAGCTGGTCACTGAAGCTTTCTTT.

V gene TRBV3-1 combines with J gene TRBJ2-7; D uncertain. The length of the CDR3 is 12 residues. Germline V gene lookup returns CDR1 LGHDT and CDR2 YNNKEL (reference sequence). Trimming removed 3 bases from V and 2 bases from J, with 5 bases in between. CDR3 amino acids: CASSQYPYEQYF. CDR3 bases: TGTGCCAGCAGCCAGTATCCCTACGAGCAGTACTTC.

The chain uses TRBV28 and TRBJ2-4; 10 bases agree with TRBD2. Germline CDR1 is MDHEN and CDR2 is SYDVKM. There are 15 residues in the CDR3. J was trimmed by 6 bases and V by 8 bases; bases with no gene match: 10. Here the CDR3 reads CASGSQAGGRNIQYF. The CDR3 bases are TGTGCCAGCGGAAGTCAAGCGGGAGGGCGAAACATTCAGTACTTC.

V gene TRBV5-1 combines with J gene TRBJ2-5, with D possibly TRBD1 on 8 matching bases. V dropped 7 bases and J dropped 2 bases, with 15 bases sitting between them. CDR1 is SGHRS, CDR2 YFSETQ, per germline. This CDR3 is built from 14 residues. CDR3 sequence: CASGQGGGQETQYF. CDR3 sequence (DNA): TGCGCCAGCGGACAGGGAGGGGGGCAAGAGACCCAGTACTTC. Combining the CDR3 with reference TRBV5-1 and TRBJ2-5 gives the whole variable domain KAGVTQTPRYLIKTRGQQVTLSCSPISGHRSVSWYQQTPGQGLQFLFEYFSETQRNKGNFPGRFSGRQFSNSRSEMNVSTLELGDSALYLCASGQGGGQETQYFGPGTRLLVL.

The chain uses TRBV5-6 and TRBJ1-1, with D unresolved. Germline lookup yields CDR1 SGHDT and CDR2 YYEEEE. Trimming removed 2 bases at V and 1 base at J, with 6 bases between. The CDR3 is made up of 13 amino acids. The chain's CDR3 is CASSFTQNTEAFF. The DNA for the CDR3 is TGTGCCAGCAGCTTCACACAGAACACTGAAGCTTTCTTT.

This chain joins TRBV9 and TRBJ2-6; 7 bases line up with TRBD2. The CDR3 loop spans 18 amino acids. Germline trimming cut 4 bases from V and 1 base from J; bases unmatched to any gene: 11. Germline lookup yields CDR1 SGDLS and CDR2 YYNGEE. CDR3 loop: CASSIRAGRGSGANVLTF. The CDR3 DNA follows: TGTGCCAGCAGCATCCGAGCGGGACGAGGATCTGGGGCCAACGTCCTGACTTTC.

The CDR3: CASRRGFWDEQFF. The CDR3 DNA reads as TGTGCCAGCAGGAGGGGCTTCTGGGATGAGCAGTTCTTC. The chain links TRBV7-8 to TRBJ2-1, with D possibly being TRBD1 or TRBD2 (5 bases each). The germline V gene has CDR1 SGHVS and CDR2 FQNEAQ. The germline V and J ends were trimmed by 6 bases and 8 bases, with 14 bases remaining between them. The CDR3 is 13 residues long.

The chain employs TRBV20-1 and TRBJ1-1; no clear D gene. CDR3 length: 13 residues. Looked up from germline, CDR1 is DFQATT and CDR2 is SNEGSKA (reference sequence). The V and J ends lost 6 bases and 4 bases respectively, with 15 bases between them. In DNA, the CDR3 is TGCAGTGCGATCGATAGATTTCCCACTGAAGCTTTCTTT. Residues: CSAIDRFPTEAFF.

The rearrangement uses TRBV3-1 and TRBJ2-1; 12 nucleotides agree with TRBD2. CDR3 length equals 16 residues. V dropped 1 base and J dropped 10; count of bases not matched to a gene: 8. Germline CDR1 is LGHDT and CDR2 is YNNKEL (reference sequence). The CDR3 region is CASSQGPLAGGTEQFF. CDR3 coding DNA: TGTGCCAGCAGCCAAGGCCCACTAGCGGGAGGAACCGAGCAGTTCTTC.

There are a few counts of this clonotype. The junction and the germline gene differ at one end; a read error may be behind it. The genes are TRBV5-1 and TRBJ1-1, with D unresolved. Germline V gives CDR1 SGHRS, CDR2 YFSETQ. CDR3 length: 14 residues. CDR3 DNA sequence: TGTGCCAGCTCACCTGGCACCGGGAACACTGAAGCTTTCTTT. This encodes CASSPGTGNTEAFF.

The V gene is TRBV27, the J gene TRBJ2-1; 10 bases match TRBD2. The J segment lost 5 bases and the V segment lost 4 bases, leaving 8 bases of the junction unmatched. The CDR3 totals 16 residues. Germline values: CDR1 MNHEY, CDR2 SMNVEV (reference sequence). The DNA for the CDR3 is TGTGCCAGCAGTTCCCTCCGGACTAGCGGTAACAATGAGCAGTTCTTC. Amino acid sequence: CASSSLRTSGNNEQFF.

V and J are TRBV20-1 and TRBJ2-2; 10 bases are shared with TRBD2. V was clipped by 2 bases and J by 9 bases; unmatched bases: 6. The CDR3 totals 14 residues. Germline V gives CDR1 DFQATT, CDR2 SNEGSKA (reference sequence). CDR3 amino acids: CSARKLAGVRELFF. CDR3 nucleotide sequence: TGCAGTGCTAGAAAGCTAGCGGGAGTCCGGGAGCTGTTTTTT.

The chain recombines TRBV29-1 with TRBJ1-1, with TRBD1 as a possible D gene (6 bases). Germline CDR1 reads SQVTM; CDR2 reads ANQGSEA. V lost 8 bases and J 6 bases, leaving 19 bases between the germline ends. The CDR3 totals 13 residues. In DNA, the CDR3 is TGCAGCCCCACAAGGCGGGAGGGGGCTGAAGCTTTCTTT. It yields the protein CSPTRREGAEAFF.

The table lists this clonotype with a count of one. CDR3 bases: TGCGCCAGCAGGCTCCTAGCGGGACAGTACAATGAGCAGTTCTTC. Translating it yields CASRLLAGQYNEQFF. The V and J genes are TRBV5-1 and TRBJ2-1; 9 bases fit TRBD2. Germline CDR1 reads SGHRS; CDR2 reads YFSETQ. This CDR3 region has 15 residues. V trimming: 5 bases; J trimming: 4 bases; junction bases outside the gene matches: 7.

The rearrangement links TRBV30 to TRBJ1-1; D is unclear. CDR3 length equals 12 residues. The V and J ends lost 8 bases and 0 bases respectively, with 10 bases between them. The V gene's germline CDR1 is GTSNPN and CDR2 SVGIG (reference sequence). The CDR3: CARRQMNTEAFF. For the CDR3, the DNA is TGTGCCCGTAGGCAAATGAACACTGAAGCTTTCTTT.

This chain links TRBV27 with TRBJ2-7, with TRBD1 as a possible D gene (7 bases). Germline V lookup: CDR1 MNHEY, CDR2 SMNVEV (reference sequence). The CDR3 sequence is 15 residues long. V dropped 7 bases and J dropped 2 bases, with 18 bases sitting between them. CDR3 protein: CASTKYRGLTYEQYF. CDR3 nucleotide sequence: TGTGCCAGCACCAAGTACAGGGGACTTACCTACGAGCAGTACTTC.

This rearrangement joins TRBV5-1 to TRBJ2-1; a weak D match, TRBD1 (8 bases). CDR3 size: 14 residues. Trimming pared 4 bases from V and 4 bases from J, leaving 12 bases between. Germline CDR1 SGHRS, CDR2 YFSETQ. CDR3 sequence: CASSSGTGYNEQFF. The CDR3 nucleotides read TGCGCCAGCAGCAGCGGGACAGGTTACAATGAGCAGTTCTTC.

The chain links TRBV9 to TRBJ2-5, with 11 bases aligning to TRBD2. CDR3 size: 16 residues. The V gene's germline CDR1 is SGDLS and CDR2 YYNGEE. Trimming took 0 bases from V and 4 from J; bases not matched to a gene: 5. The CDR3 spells CASSVGKTSGRETQYF. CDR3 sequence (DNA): TGTGCCAGCAGCGTAGGAAAAACTAGCGGGAGAGAGACCCAGTACTTC.